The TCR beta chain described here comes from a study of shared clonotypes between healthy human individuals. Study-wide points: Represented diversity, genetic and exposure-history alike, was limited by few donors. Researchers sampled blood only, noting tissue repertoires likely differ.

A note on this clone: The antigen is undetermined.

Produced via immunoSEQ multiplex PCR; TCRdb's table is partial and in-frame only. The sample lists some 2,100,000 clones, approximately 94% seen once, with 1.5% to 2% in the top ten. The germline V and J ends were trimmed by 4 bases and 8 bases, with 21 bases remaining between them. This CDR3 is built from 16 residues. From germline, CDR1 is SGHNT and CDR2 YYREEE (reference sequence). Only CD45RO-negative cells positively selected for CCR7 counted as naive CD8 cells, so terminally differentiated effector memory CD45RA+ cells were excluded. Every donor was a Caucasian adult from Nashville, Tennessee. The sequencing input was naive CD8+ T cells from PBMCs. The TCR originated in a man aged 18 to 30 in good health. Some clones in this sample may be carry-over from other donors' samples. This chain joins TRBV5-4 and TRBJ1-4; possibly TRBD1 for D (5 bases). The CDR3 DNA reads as TGTGCCAGCAGCCGGGGCGAGGGAACTTATGAGGAAAAACTGTTTTTT. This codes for CASSRGEGTYEEKLFF.